Below are 14 T cell receptor beta chains sequenced from a single sample in a study of blood T cells in healthy people across ages. PCR was performed a second time for roughly 7 to 11 cycles using a sample-barcoded 5' primer and a J-beta primer mix. TCRdb independently ran MiXCR on the 5' RACE reads; one entry per CDR3 protein. The table shows 650,000 to 800,000 distinct CDR3 sequences, with roughly 44% occurring only once. Sequencing was carried out using blood. The receptor source for this set is a man aged 60 to 75 in good health.

The V and J genes are TRBV5-1 and TRBJ2-1; the D gene is possibly TRBD1 (6 bases). The germline CDR1 and CDR2 sequences are SGHRS and YFSETQ. The CDR3 is made up of 13 amino acids. V was cut by 5 bases and J by 6 bases, with 12 bases left in between. CDR3: CASRGDTLNEQFF. The DNA of the CDR3 is TGCGCCAGCAGGGGGGACACCCTCAATGAGCAGTTCTTC.

The gene calls are TRBV29-1 and TRBJ1-1; D is ambiguous. The CDR3 has 11 residues. Germline CDR1 reads SQVTM; CDR2 reads ANQGSEA. Trimming shortened V by 6 bases and J by 0 bases, and 5 bases separated the two germline ends. The CDR3 region is CSVRLNTEAFF. CDR3 DNA: TGCAGCGTACGGTTGAACACTGAAGCTTTCTTT.

The chain has TRBV20-1 and TRBJ2-3; 11 bases map to TRBD2. CDR3 length: 14 residues. Germline-derived CDR1 and CDR2 are DFQATT and SNEGSKA (reference sequence). The CDR3 DNA follows: TGCAGGGCTGTACTAGCGGGGGTTACAGATACGCAGTATTTT. This encodes CRAVLAGVTDTQYF.

The rearrangement joins TRBV29-1 to TRBJ2-6; the D is unclear. The CDR3 runs 14 residues. Trimming pared 6 bases from V and 2 bases from J, leaving 11 bases between. The germline V gene has CDR1 SQVTM and CDR2 ANQGSEA. CDR3 amino acids: CSVQEKAGANVLTF. The DNA for the CDR3 is TGCAGCGTCCAAGAAAAGGCTGGGGCCAACGTCCTGACTTTC.

This sequence joins TRBV4-3 and TRBJ2-1; D is uncertain. The better agreement between TRBJ2-7 and the DNA end casts doubt on the J call. Per the germline V gene, CDR1 is LGHNA and CDR2 is YSLEER. This CDR3 has 16 residues. The CDR3 loop reads CASSQVRGRSYNEQYF. CDR3 sequence (DNA): TGCGCCAGCAGCCAAGTACGTGGGCGCTCCTACAACGAGCAGTACTTC.

J is TRBJ1-1 and V is TRBV6-2 or TRBV6-3; no reliable D call. The CDR3 sequence is 14 residues long. V was shortened by 0 bases and J by 5 bases, with 10 bases between the two germline ends. Germline lookup yields CDR1 MNHEY and CDR2 SVGEGT. CDR3: CASSYSVMRTEAFF. CDR3 DNA sequence: TGTGCCAGCAGTTACTCTGTCATGCGGACTGAAGCTTTCTTT.

The gene calls are TRBV6-1 and TRBJ2-5; D not resolved. This CDR3 has 14 residues. V lost 10 bases and J 0 bases, leaving 15 bases between the germline ends. Per germline, CDR1 MNHNS and CDR2 SASEGT. As DNA, the CDR3 is TGTGCCACCACTCGGGTGCCCTACCAAGAGACCCAGTACTTC. Translating gives CATTRVPYQETQYF.

The CDR3 DNA reads as TGTGCCAGCAGCTTAGGCGTTAGCGGCCCCAGCACAGATACGCAGTATTTT. Amino acid sequence: CASSLGVSGPSTDTQYF. V usage is TRBV7-2 and J usage is TRBJ2-3; D perhaps matches TRBD2 (6 bases). CDR3 size: 17 residues. Trimming removed 1 base at V and 0 bases at J, with 14 bases between. Germline assignment: CDR1 SGHTA and CDR2 FQGNSA.

This clonotype was counted a few times. The chain employs TRBV3-1 and TRBJ2-7; the match to TRBD1 covers 9 bases. CDR1 is LGHDT, CDR2 YNNKEL, per germline (reference sequence). The CDR3 has 17 amino acids. J was trimmed by 4 bases and V by 4 bases; bases with no gene match: 14. The CDR3 DNA reads TGTGCCAGCAGCCCATTACCCGGGACAGGGAACAGTTACGAGCAGTACTTC. It encodes CASSPLPGTGNSYEQYF.

The chain is built from TRBV6-1 and TRBJ1-2, with 9 bases aligning to TRBD1. The V and J ends lost 6 bases and 3 bases, in that order; junction bases with no gene match: 2. The V gene's germline CDR1 is MNHNS and CDR2 SASEGT. This CDR3 comprises 13 residues. CDR3 loop: CASRRQGDYGYTF. CDR3 nucleotides: TGTGCCAGCAGGAGACAGGGGGACTATGGCTACACCTTC.

The chain carries TRBV14 and TRBJ2-1, with D possibly called TRBD1 or TRBD2 (5 bases each). Between the trimmed V and J ends, which lost 3 bases and 10 bases, there was a span of 16 bases. CDR1 SGHDN and CDR2 FVKESK come from the germline V gene. This CDR3 has 14 residues. This CDR3 is CASSHWDVRVEQFF. CDR3 nucleotides: TGTGCCAGCAGCCATTGGGACGTAAGGGTCGAGCAGTTCTTC.

This clonotype was seen a handful of times. The V call is TRBV4-3, the J call TRBJ2-7, with TRBD1 identical over 8 bases. V was pared by 0 bases and J by 2 bases, with 3 bases of the junction left unmatched. Per the germline V gene, CDR1 is LGHNA and CDR2 is YSLEER. The CDR3 loop spans 15 amino acids. Here the CDR3 DNA reads TGCGCCAGCAGCCAAGATATGACAGGGGCCTACGAGCAGTACTTC. Translation gives CASSQDMTGAYEQYF.

The chain couples TRBV4-1 to TRBJ2-7; tentatively, D is TRBD1 (6 bases). This CDR3 has 14 amino acids. CDR1 MGHRA and CDR2 YSYEKL come from the germline V gene. V lost 4 bases, J lost 3 bases, and 13 bases lay in between. As DNA, the CDR3 is TGCGCCAGCAGCCCGGCACAGGGCAACTACGAGCAGTACTTC. Translating it yields CASSPAQGNYEQYF.

In its sample, this clonotype was seen a few times. The chain couples TRBV7-8 to TRBJ1-2; D unresolved. The length of the CDR3 is 12 residues. Trimming left V 4 bases short and J 4 bases short, with 7 bases between. Germline V gene data show CDR1 as SGHVS and CDR2 as FQNEAQ. CDR3 loop: CASSSLSYGYTF. In DNA, the CDR3 is TGTGCCAGCAGCTCATTATCCTATGGCTACACCTTC.